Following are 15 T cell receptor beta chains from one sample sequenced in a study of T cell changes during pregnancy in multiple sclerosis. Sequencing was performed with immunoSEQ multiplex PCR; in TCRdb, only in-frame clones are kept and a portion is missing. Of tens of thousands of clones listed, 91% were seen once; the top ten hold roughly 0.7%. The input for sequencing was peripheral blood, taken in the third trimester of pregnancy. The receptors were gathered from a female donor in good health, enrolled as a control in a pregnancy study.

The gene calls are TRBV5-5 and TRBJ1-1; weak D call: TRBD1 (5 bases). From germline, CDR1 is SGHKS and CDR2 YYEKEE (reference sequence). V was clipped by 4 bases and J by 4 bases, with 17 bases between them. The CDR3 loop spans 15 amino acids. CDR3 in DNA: TGTGCCAGCAGCCAGACGGGGGGAGGGGTCACTGAAGCTTTCTTT. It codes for CASSQTGGGVTEAFF.

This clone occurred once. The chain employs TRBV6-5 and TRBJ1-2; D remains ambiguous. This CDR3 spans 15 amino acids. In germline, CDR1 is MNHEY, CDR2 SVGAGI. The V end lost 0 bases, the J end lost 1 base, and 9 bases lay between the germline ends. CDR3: CASSYSPVFNYGYTF. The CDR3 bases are TGTGCCAGCAGTTACTCGCCAGTATTTAACTATGGCTACACCTTC.

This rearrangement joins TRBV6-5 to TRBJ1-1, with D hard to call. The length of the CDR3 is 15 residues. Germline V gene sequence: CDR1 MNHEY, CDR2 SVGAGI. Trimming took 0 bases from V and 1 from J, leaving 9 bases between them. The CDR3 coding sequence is TGTGCCAGCAGTTACTCTGGAGCTGCGAACACTGAAGCTTTCTTT. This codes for CASSYSGAANTEAFF.

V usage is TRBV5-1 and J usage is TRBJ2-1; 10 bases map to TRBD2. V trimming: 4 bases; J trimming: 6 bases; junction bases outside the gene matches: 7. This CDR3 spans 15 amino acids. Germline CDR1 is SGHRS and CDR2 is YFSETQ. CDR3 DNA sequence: TGCGCCAGCAGCACAAGCGGGGGGGCGGTCAATGAGCAGTTCTTC. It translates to CASSTSGGAVNEQFF.

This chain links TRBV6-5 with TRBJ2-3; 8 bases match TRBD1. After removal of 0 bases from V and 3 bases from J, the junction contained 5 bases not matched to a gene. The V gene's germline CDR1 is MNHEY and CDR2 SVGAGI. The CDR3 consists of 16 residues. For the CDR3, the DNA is TGTGCCAGCAGTTACTCGTCGGGACAGGCTACAGATACGCAGTATTTT. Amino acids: CASSYSSGQATDTQYF.

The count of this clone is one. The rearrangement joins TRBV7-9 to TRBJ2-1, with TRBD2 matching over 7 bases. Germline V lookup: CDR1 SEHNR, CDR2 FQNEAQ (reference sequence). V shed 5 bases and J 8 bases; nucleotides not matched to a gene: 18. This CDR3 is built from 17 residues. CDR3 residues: CASSLASLAAAPHEQFF. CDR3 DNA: TGTGCCAGCAGCCTCGCCTCCCTAGCGGCAGCCCCTCATGAGCAGTTCTTC.

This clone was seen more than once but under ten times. The CDR3 protein is CASSLGGGTAEQYF. The CDR3 nucleotides read TGTGCCAGCAGCTTAGGAGGGGGGACAGCCGAGCAGTACTTC. The rearrangement links TRBV7-2 to TRBJ2-7; the D gene is possibly TRBD1 (7 bases). Germline assignment: CDR1 SGHTA and CDR2 FQGNSA. The CDR3 contains 14 residues. V lost 1 base and J lost 6, with 13 bases in between.

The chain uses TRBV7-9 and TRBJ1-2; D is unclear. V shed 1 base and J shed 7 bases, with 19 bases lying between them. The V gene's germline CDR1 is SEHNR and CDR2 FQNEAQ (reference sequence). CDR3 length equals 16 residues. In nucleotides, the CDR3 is TGTGCCAGCAGCTTAGAGGTAGCGAGCTTGCGAGGTGGCTACACCTTC. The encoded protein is CASSLEVASLRGGYTF.

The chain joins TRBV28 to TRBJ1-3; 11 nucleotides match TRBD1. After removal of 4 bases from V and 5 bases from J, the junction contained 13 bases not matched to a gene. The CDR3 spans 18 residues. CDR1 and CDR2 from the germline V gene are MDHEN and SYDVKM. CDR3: CASSSPGTGGPGRNTIYF. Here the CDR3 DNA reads TGTGCCAGCAGTTCACCCGGGACAGGGGGACCCGGACGAAACACCATATATTTT. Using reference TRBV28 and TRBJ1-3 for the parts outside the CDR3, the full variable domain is DVKVTQSSRYLVKRTGEKVFLECVQDMDHENMFWYRQDPGLGLRLIYFSYDVKMKEKGDIPEGYSVSREKKERFSLILESASTNQTSMYLCASSSPGTGGPGRNTIYFGEGSWLTVV.

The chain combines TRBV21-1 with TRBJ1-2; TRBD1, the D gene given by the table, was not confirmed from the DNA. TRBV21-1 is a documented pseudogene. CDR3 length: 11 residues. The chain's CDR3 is CASARGRAYTF. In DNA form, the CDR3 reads TGTGCCAGCGCCAGGGGGCGCGCCTACACCTTC.

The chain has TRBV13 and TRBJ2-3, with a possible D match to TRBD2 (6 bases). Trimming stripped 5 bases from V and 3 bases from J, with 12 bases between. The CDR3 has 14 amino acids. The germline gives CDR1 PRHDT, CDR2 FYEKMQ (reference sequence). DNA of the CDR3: TGTGCCAGCAGCCCCGGGGGTGCTACAGATACGCAGTATTTT. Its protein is CASSPGGATDTQYF.

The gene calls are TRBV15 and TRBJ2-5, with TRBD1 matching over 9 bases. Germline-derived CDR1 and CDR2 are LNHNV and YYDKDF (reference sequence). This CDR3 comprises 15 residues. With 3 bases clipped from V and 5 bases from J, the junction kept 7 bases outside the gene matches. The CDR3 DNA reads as TGTGCCACCAGCAGGGCACAGGGGGCAGGGGAGACCCAGTACTTC. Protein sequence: CATSRAQGAGETQYF.

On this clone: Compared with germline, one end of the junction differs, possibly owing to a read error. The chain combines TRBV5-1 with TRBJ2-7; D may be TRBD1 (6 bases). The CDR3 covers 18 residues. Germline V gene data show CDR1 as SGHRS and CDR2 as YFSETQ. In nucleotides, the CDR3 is TGCGCCAGCAGCTTAGACGCAGGGGTTCCCGGCGGCTTATACGGGCAGTACTTC. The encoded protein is CASSLDAGVPGGLYGQYF.

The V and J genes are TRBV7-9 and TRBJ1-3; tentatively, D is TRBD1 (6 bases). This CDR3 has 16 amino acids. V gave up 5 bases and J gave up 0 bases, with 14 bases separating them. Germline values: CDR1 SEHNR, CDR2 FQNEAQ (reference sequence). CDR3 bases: TGTGCCAGCAGCCTATCAGGGGAATTCTCTGGAAACACCATATATTTT. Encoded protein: CASSLSGEFSGNTIYF.

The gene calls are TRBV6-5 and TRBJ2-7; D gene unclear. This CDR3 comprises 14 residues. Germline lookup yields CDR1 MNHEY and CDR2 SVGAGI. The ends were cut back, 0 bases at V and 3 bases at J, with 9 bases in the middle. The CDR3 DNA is TGTGCCAGCAGTTACTCGGCACAGAACTACGAGCAGTACTTC. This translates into CASSYSAQNYEQYF.